This T cell receptor (beta chain) comes out of a study of CD8+CD57+ T cells in acquired aplastic anemia. About the study: CD4+ cell libraries from healthy donors averaged approximately 10 million reads. Study-level points and caveats: Patients and controls turned out to have some 30 CD8+ CDR3 sequences in common.

This CDR3 comprises 14 residues. Per the germline V gene, CDR1 is WSHSY and CDR2 is SAAADI. Comments on this clonotype: Its antigen remains unknown. The junction shows a germline mismatch at one end, possibly a read error.

Profiles of TCR beta VDJ and CDR3 were generated from a genomic DNA template. TCRdb analysed the reads with MiXCR anew, one entry per CDR3 protein. The data contain 150,000 to 200,000 distinct CDR3 sequences, 55% to 80% of them singletons. This TCR derives from a human donor in good health. The chain joins TRBV10-2 to TRBJ1-2, with D perhaps TRBD1 (5 bases). The sequenced sample consisted of sorted CD4+, CD8+, or CD8+CD57+ T cells (not recorded which) from PBMCs. The CDR3: CASSYFDSNYGYTF. CDR3 DNA: TGTGCCAGCAGTTACTTTGACAGTAACTATGGCTACACCTTC.